This TCR beta chain was recovered during a study of blood T cell repertoires in COVID-19. Germline CDR1 and CDR2: SNHLY and FYNNEI. The CDR3 covers 14 residues. The ends lost 6 bases at V and 5 bases at J; junction bases unmatched: 4. This table comes from immunoSEQ multiplex PCR, and its TCRdb copy is limited to in-frame clones, with some not included. The sample records under 150,000 clones, roughly 84% being singletons. This chain connects TRBV2 to TRBJ1-2; TRBD1 aligns across 12 bases. The TCR sequence derives from a woman aged 50 to 65 who had been exposed to COVID-19. Sequenced sample: PBMCs or T cells enriched from blood (not recorded which). The CDR3 nucleotides read TGTGCCAGCAGGACGGGACAGGGGGCTTATGGCTACACCTTC. The encoded protein is CASRTGQGAYGYTF.